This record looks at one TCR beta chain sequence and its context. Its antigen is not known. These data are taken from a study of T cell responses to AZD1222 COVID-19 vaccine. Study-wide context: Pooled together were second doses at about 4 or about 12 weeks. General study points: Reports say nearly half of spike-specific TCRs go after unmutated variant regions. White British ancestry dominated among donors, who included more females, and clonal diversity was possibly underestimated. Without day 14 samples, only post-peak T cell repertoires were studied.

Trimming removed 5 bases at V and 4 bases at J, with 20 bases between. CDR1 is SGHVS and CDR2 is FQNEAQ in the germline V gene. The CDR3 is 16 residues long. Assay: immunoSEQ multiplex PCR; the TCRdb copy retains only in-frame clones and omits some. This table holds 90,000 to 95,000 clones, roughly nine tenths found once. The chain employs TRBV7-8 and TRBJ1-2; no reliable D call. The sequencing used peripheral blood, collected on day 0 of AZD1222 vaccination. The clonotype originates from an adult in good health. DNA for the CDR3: TGTGCCAGCAGCCCCTACTCCGGGCCTAGCCCCTATGGCTACACCTTC. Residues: CASSPYSGPSPYGYTF.